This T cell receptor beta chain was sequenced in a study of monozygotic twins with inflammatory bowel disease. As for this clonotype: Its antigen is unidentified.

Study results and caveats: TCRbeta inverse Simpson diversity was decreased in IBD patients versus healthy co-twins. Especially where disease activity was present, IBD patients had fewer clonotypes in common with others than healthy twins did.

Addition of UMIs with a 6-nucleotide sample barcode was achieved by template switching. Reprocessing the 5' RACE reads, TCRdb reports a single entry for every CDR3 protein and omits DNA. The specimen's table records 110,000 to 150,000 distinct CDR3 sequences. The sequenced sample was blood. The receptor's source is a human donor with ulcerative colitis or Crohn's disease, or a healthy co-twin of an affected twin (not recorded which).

This chain's CDR3 is CASSNPGQSSGYTF. The gene calls are TRBV6-5 and TRBJ1-2; absent DNA, TCRdb's TRBD1 call cannot be checked. The CDR3 spans 14 residues. Germline CDR1 MNHEY, CDR2 SVGAGI.